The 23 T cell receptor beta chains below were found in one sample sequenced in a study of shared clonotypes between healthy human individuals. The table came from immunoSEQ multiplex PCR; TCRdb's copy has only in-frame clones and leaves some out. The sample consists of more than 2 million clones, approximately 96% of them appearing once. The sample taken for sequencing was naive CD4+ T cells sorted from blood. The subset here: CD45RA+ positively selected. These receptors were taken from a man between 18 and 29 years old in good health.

The CDR3 sequence is CASSLWGREATEAFF. The CDR3 DNA sequence: TGCGCCAGCAGCTTGTGGGGCAGGGAGGCCACTGAAGCTTTCTTT. V gene TRBV5-1 combines with J gene TRBJ1-1; D possibly corresponds to TRBD1 (5 bases). V was clipped by 1 base and J by 4 bases, with 14 bases between them. The germline gives CDR1 SGHRS, CDR2 YFSETQ. CDR3 size: 15 residues.

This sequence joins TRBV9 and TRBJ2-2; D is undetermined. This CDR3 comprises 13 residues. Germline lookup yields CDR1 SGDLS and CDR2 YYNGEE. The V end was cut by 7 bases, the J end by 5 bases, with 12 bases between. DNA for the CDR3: TGTGCCAGCGGCAGTCTGACTACCGGGGAGCTGTTTTTT. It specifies CASGSLTTGELFF. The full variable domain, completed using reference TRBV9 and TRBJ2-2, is DSGVTQTPKHLITATGQRVTLRCSPRSGDLSVYWYQQSLDQGLQFLIQYYNGEERAKGNILERFSAQQFPDLHSELNLSSLELGDSALYFCASGSLTTGELFFGEGSRLTVL.

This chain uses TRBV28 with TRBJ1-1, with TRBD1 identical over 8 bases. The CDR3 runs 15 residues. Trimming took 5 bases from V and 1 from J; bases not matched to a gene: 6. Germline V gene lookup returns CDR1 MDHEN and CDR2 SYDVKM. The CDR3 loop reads CASSVLRGQNTEAFF. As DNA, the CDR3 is TGTGCCAGCAGTGTCCTCAGGGGGCAGAACACTGAAGCTTTCTTT.

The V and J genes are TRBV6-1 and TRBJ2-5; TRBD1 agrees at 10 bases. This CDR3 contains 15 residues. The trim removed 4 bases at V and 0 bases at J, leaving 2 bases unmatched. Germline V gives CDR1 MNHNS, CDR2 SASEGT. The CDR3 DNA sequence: TGTGCCAGCAGTGCGGGACAGGGGAACCAAGAGACCCAGTACTTC. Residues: CASSAGQGNQETQYF.

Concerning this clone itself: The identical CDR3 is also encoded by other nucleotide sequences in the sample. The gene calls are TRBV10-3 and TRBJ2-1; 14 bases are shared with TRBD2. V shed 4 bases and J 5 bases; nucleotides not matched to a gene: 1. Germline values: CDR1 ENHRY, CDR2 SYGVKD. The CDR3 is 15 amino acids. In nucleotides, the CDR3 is TGTGCCATCAGTGGGGGACTAGCGGGGGACAATGAGCAGTTCTTC. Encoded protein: CAISGGLAGDNEQFF.

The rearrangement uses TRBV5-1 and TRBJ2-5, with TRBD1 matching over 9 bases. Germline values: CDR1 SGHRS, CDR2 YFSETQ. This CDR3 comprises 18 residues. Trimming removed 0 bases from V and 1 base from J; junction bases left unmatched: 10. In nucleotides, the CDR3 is TGCGCCAGCAGCTTGGCCCCCCAAACAGGGGGCCCCCAAGAGACCCAGTACTTC. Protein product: CASSLAPQTGGPQETQYF.

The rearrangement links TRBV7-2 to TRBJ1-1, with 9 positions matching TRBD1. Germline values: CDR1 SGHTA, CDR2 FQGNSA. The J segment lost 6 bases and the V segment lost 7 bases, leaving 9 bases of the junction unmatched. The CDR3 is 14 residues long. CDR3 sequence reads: CASTLDRGAPEAFF. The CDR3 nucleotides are TGTGCCAGCACCTTGGACAGGGGTGCACCTGAAGCTTTCTTT. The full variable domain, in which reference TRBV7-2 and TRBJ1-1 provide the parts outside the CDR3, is GAGVSQSPSNKVTEKGKDVELRCDPISGHTALYWYRQSLGQGLEFLIYFQGNSAPDKSGLPSDRFSAERTGGSVSTLTIQRTQQEDSAVYLCASTLDRGAPEAFFGQGTRLTVV.

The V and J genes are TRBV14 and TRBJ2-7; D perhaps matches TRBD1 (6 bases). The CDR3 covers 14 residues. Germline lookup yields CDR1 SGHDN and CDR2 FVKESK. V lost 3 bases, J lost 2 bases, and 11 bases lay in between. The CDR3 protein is CASSQDRVAYEQYF. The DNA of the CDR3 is TGTGCCAGCAGCCAGGACAGAGTCGCCTACGAGCAGTACTTC.

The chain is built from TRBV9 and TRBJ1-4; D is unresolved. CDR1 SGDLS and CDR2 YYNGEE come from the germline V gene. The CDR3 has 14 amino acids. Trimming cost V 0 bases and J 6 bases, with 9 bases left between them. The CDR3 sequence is CASSVDARDEKLFF. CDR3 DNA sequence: TGTGCCAGCAGCGTAGACGCTAGAGATGAAAAACTGTTTTTT.

The chain's CDR3 is CASSQPFRETVWAFF. CDR3 bases: TGCGCCAGCAGCCAACCCTTCCGTGAGACAGTCTGGGCTTTCTTT. The chain joins TRBV4-1 to TRBJ1-1; maybe TRBD1 (5 bases). V was shortened by 2 bases and J by 11 bases, with 21 bases between the two germline ends. The CDR3 extends over 15 amino acids. The V gene's germline CDR1 is MGHRA and CDR2 YSYEKL.

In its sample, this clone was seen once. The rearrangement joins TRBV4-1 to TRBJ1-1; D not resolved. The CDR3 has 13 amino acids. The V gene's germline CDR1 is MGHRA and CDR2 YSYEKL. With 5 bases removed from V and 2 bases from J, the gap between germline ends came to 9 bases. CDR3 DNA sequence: TGCGCCAGCAGCTACGGGTCAAACACTGAAGCTTTCTTT. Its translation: CASSYGSNTEAFF.

The CDR3 loop is CASSLGQVTDTQYF. DNA of the CDR3: TGTGCCAGCAGCCTAGGACAGGTTACAGATACGCAGTATTTT. The J gene is TRBJ2-3, the V gene TRBV11-2; TRBD1 aligns across 7 bases. V shed 5 bases, J shed 3 bases, and the junction held 5 bases outside the gene matches. The CDR3 runs 14 residues. Germline V gives CDR1 SGHAT, CDR2 FQNNGV.

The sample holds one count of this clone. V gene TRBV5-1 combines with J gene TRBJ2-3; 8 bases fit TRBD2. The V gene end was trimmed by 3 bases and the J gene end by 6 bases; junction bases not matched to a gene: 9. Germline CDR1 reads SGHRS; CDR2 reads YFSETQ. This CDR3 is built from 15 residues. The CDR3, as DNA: TGCGCCAGCAGCTCGGGACTAGGCGCATTGGATACGCAGTATTTT. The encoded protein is CASSSGLGALDTQYF.

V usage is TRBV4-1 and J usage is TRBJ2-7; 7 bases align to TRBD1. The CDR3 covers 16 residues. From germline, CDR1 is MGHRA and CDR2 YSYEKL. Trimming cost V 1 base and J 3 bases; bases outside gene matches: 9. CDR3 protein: CASSQVLTGKNYEQYF. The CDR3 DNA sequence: TGCGCCAGCAGCCAAGTCCTGACAGGGAAAAACTACGAGCAGTACTTC.

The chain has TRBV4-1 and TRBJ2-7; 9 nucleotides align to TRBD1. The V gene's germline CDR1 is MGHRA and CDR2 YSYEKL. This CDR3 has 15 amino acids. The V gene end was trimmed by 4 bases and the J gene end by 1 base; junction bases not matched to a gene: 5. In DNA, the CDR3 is TGCGCCAGCAGCCCACTGACAGGGGGATCCTACGAGCAGTACTTC. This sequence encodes CASSPLTGGSYEQYF.

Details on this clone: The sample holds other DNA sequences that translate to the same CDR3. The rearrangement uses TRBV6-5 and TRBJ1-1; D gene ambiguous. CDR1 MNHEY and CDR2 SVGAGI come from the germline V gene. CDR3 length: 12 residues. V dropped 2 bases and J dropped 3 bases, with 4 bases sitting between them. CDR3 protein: CASSYADTEAFF. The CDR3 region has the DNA TGTGCCAGCAGTTACGCGGACACTGAAGCTTTCTTT.

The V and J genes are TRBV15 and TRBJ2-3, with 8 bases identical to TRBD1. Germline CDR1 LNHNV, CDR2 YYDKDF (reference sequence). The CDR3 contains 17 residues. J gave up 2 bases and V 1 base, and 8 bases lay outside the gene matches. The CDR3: CATSRARTGPYTDTQYF. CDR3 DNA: TGTGCCACCAGCAGAGCGCGGACAGGGCCATACACAGATACGCAGTATTTT.

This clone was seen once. CDR3 region: CASSREEEGAGRRDTQYF. The CDR3 nucleotides read TGCGCCAGCAGCCGAGAAGAGGAAGGCGCGGGAAGGCGAGATACGCAGTATTTT. The chain combines TRBV4-1 with TRBJ2-3, with D maybe TRBD2 (6 bases). The CDR3 is 18 residues long. Germline values: CDR1 MGHRA, CDR2 YSYEKL. Trimming stripped 4 bases from V and 5 bases from J, with 25 bases between.

CDR3: CASSSIGQGNQPQHF. CDR3 nucleotide sequence: TGTGCCAGCAGCTCGATAGGACAGGGTAATCAGCCCCAGCATTTT. This rearrangement joins TRBV7-9 to TRBJ1-5, with 8 nucleotides matching TRBD1. Trimming at V came to 4 bases and at J to 4 bases, leaving 6 bases not matched to a gene. This CDR3 has 15 amino acids. CDR1 is SEHNR and CDR2 is FQNEAQ in the germline V gene (reference sequence).

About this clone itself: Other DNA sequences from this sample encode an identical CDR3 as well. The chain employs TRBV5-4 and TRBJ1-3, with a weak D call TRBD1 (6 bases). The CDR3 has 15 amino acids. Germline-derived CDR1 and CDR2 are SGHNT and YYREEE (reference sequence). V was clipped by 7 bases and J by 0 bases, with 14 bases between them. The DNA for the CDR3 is TGTGCCAGCTCCTTGGACAGCTACTCTGGAAACACCATATATTTT. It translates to CASSLDSYSGNTIYF. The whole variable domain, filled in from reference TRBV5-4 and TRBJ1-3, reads ETGVTQSPTHLIKTRGQQVTLRCSSQSGHNTVSWYQQALGQGPQFIFQYYREEENGRGNFPPRFSGLQFPNYSSELNVNALELDDSALYLCASSLDSYSGNTIYFGEGSWLTVV.

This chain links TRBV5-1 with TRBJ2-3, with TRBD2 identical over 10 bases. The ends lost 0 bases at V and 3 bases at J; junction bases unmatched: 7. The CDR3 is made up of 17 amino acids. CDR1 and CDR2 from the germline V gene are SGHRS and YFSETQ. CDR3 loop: CASSLGPSGSGTDTQYF. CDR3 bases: TGCGCCAGCAGCTTGGGTCCTAGCGGGAGTGGGACAGATACGCAGTATTTT.

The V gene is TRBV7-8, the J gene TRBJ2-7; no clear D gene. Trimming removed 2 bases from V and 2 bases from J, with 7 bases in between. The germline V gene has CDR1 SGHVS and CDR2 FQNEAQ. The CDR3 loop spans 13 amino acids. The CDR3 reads CASSLSATYEQYF. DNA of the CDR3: TGTGCCAGCAGCTTAAGCGCAACCTACGAGCAGTACTTC.

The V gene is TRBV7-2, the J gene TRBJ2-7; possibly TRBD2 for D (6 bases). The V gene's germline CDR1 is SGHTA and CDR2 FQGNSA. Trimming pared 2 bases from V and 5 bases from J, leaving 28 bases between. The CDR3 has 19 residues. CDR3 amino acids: CASSLIVTSPLWGINEQYF. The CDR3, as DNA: TGTGCCAGCAGCTTAATTGTTACTAGCCCCCTTTGGGGGATCAACGAGCAGTACTTC.